The next 7 T cell receptor beta chains were all read from a single sample in a study of cytomegalovirus exposure and HLA in healthy donors. Vbeta (60) and Jbeta (13) primers were used in the PCR. TCRdb's table, derived via immunoSEQ multiplex PCR, lists solely in-frame clones and lacks some. The data contain about 120,000 clones, around four fifths of them seen just once; the ten biggest clones take up 4.1%. The sample taken for sequencing was PBMCs. The origin of the receptors is a woman aged 35 to 49 in good health and CMV-seronegative.

This clone has more than one count but fewer than ten. The V gene is TRBV19, the J gene TRBJ2-1; no firm D call. Germline-derived CDR1 and CDR2 are LNHDA and SQIVND (reference sequence). The CDR3 loop spans 14 amino acids. Trimming cost V 5 bases and J 2 bases, with 10 bases left between them. DNA for the CDR3: TGTGCCAGTAGTGCCAGTTATCCCTACAATGAGCAGTTCTTC. Translated: CASSASYPYNEQFF.

The chain employs TRBV9 and TRBJ1-4; D is uncertain. Trimming stripped 4 bases from V and 4 bases from J, with 14 bases between. The germline V gene has CDR1 SGDLS and CDR2 YYNGEE. The CDR3 is made up of 15 amino acids. CDR3: CASSRRPGGNEKLFF. The CDR3 bases are TGTGCCAGCAGCCGTCGACCGGGAGGTAATGAAAAACTGTTTTTT. Full variable domain (outside the CDR3, taken from reference TRBV9 and TRBJ1-4): DSGVTQTPKHLITATGQRVTLRCSPRSGDLSVYWYQQSLDQGLQFLIQYYNGEERAKGNILERFSAQQFPDLHSELNLSSLELGDSALYFCASSRRPGGNEKLFFGSGTQLSVL.

The rearrangement joins TRBV6-5 to TRBJ1-1; D uncertain. Germline CDR1 and CDR2: MNHEY and SVGAGI. V was shortened by 4 bases and J by 3 bases, with 6 bases between the two germline ends. This CDR3 has 12 residues. The CDR3 is CASSSEDTEAFF. In DNA, the CDR3 is TGTGCCAGCAGTTCGGAGGACACTGAAGCTTTCTTT.

The chain is built from TRBV4-1 and TRBJ2-3; 9 nucleotides line up with TRBD2. The germline CDR1 and CDR2 sequences are MGHRA and YSYEKL. CDR3 length: 16 residues. J was trimmed by 2 bases and V by 4 bases; bases with no gene match: 7. This CDR3 reads CASSPGVAGVTDTQYF. The DNA of the CDR3 is TGCGCCAGCAGCCCTGGTGTAGCGGGAGTCACAGATACGCAGTATTTT.

The chain employs TRBV6-6 and TRBJ2-3, with 8 bases that match TRBD2. V lost 0 bases and J lost 3; bases outside the gene matches: 5. This CDR3 contains 16 residues. Germline assignment: CDR1 MNHNY and CDR2 SVGAGI (reference sequence). CDR3 sequence reads: CASSYSGASGTDTQYF. The CDR3, as DNA: TGTGCCAGCAGTTACTCGGGGGCTAGCGGGACAGATACGCAGTATTTT.

The chain links TRBV11-2 to TRBJ2-7, with 10 bases fitting TRBD2. Germline trimming cut 4 bases from V and 6 bases from J; bases unmatched to any gene: 3. There are 13 residues in the CDR3. The germline V gene encodes CDR1 SGHAT and CDR2 FQNNGV. As DNA, the CDR3 is TGTGCCAGCAGCTCAGGGACTAGCGCCGAGCAGTACTTC. It is translated as CASSSGTSAEQYF.

The chain recombines TRBV27 with TRBJ2-5; 11 bases align to TRBD2. The CDR3 loop spans 15 amino acids. V shed 7 bases, J shed 5 bases, and the junction held 9 bases outside the gene matches. Germline V gene data show CDR1 as MNHEY and CDR2 as SMNVEV (reference sequence). CDR3 residues: CASTLSGGAEETQYF. The DNA of the CDR3 is TGTGCCAGCACCCTTAGCGGGGGGGCCGAGGAGACCCAGTACTTC.